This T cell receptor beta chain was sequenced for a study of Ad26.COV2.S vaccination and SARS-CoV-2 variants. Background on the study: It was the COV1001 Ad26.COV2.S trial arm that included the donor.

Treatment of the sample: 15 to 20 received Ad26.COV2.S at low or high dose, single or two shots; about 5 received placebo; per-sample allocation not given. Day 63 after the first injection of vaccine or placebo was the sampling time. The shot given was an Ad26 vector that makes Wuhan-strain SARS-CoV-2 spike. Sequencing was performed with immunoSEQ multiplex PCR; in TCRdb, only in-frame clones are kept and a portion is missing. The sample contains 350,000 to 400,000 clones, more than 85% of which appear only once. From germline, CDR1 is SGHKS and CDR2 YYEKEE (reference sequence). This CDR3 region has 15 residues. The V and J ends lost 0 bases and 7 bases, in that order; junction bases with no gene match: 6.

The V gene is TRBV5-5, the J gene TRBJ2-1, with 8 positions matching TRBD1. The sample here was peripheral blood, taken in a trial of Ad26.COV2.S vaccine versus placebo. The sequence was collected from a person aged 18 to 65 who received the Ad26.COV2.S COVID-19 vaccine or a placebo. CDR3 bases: TGTGCCAGCAGCTTGGCGGACAGGGACAGGAATGAGCAGTTCTTC. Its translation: CASSLADRDRNEQFF.